This note documents a single T cell receptor (beta chain) sequence. Method: immunoSEQ multiplex PCR; TCRdb's copy keeps in-frame clones and lacks some. The sample has 180,000 or so clones, 80% to 90% seen once. The data belong to a study of blood T cell repertoires in COVID-19. Study in general: COVID-19 samples, acute and convalescent, were from the United States, Italy and Spain. From T cells, B-cell-depleted T cells, or PBMCs came the material, which was cDNA or gDNA.

Germline lookup yields CDR1 MNHEY and CDR2 SMNVEV (reference sequence). V was pared by 2 bases and J by 7 bases, with 15 bases of the junction left unmatched. This CDR3 comprises 17 residues. Sequencing was performed on peripheral blood. This receptor was taken from a middle-aged man with active or convalescent COVID-19. The chain uses TRBV27 and TRBJ2-7; 9 nucleotides align to TRBD1. In nucleotides, the CDR3 is TGTGCCAGCAGTTTAGGTGGGGCCGGGACAGGGTATTGGGAGCAGTACTTC. Protein: CASSLGGAGTGYWEQYF.